The rows below give T cell receptor beta chains drawn from one sample of a study of blood T cell repertoires in COVID-19. Profiling relied on immunoSEQ multiplex PCR, and the TCRdb table lists in-frame clones only, not all of them. The repertoire holds roughly 500,000 clones, with approximately 83% as singletons. Sequencing was done on a sample of peripheral blood. These receptors all stem from a human donor in a cohort sampled during active COVID-19. Each CDR3 is given with its conserved first and last residue. Fields, in order: V gene, J gene, CDR3 protein.

TRBV30	TRBJ1-4	CAGRARAEKLFF
TRBV9	TRBJ1-3	CASSGPSGEGGSGNTIYF
TRBV12-3/TRBV12-4	TRBJ2-3	CASSYQVTDTQYF
TRBV30	TRBJ2-7	CAWREGLAGGYEQYF
TRBV7-2	TRBJ2-5	CASSLSSGVQETQYF
TRBV19	TRBJ2-1	CASSNLAGGNYEQFF
TRBV11-2	TRBJ2-5	CASSSRGVAQETQYF
TRBV5-1	TRBJ2-7	CASSLVVGQGGEQYF
TRBV30	TRBJ2-1	CAWRPPRDSSYNEQFF
TRBV9	TRBJ2-2	CASSRLGGTGELFF
TRBV5-1	TRBJ2-1	CASSLTRGNNEQFF
TRBV5-5	TRBJ2-3	CASSLGQGDKTDTQYF
TRBV13	TRBJ2-1	CASSPATGESEQFF
TRBV5-1	TRBJ1-1	CASSLGGLGNTEAFF
TRBV6-5	TRBJ1-1	CASSYSSPGGEAEAFF
TRBV18	TRBJ1-4	CASSQQGAREKLFF
TRBV24-1	TRBJ2-2	CATSDPSGIGAGELFF
TRBV10-3	TRBJ2-2	CAISDVTGELFF
TRBV6-5	TRBJ2-7	CASSRPTGGTYEQYF
TRBV24-1	TRBJ2-2	CATSDPRQATGELFF
TRBV3-1/TRBV3-2	TRBJ2-7	CARTTDSHKLSYEQYF
TRBV5-1	TRBJ1-3	CASSLDTPGDTIYF